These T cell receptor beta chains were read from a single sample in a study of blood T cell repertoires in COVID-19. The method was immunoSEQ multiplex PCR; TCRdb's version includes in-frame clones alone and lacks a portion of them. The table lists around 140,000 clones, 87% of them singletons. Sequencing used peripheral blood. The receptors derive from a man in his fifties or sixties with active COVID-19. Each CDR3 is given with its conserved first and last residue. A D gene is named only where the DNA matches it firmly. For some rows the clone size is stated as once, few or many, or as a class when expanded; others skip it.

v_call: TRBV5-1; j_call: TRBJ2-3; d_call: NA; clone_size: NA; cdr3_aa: CASSFLEGADSTQYF; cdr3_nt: TGCGCCAGCAGCTTTTTAGAAGGGGCAGATAGTACGCAGTATTTT
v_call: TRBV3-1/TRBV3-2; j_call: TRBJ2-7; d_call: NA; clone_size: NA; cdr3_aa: CASSQEQVIPYEQYF; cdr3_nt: TGTGCCAGCAGCCAAGAACAGGTAATTCCCTACGAGCAGTACTTC
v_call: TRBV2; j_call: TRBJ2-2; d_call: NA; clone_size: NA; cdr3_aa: CASSTTRGLAWCGDRTGELFF; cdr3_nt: TGTGCCAGCAGTACAACCCGGGGGTTGGCGTGGTGTGGGGATCGCACCGGGGAGCTGTTTTTT
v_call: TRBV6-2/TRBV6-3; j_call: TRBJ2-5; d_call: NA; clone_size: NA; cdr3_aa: CASSYEDLRETQYF; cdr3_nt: TGTGCCAGCAGTTACGAGGATTTGAGAGAGACCCAGTACTTC
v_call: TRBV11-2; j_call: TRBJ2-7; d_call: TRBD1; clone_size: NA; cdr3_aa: CASSLEWTGVEQYF; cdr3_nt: TGTGCCAGCAGCTTAGAATGGACAGGGGTCGAGCAGTACTTC
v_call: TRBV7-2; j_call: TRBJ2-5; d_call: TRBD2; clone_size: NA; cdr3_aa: CASSPRLAPQETQYF; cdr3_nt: TGTGCCAGCAGCCCCCGACTAGCCCCACAAGAGACCCAGTACTTC
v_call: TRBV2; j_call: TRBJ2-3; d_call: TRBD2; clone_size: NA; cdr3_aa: CASRGLAGGKVDTQYF; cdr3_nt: TGTGCCAGCAGGGGACTAGCGGGGGGCAAGGTAGATACGCAGTATTTT
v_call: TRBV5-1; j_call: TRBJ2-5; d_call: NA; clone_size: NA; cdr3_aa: CASRGASRETQYF; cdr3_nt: TGCGCCAGCAGGGGGGCCTCGCGAGAGACCCAGTACTTC
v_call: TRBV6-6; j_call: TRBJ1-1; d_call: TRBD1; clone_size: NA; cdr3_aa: CASRSGQAMNTEAFF; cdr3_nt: TGTGCCAGCAGGAGCGGACAGGCAATGAACACTGAAGCTTTCTTT
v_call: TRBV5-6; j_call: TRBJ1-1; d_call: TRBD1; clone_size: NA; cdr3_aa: CASSFPGGTEAFF; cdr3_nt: TGTGCCAGCAGCTTCCCAGGGGGCACTGAAGCTTTCTTT
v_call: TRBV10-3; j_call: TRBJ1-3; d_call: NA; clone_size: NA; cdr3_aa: CAMTESISGNTIYF; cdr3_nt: TGTGCCATGACTGAGAGCATCTCTGGAAACACCATATATTTT
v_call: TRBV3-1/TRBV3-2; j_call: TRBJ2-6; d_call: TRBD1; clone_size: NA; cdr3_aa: CASSPHRDRVSGANVLTF; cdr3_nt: TGTGCCAGCAGCCCACACCGGGACAGGGTCTCGGGGGCCAACGTCCTGACTTTC
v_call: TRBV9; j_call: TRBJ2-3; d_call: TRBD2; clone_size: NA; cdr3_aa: CASSVISGGTDTQYF; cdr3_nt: TGTGCCAGCAGCGTGATTAGCGGGGGCACAGATACGCAGTATTTT
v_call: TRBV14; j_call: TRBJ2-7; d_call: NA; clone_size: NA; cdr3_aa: CASSRQFRRGEQYF; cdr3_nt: TGTGCCAGCAGCCGTCAATTTAGGCGGGGCGAGCAGTACTTC
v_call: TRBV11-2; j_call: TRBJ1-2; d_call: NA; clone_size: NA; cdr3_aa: CASSLDRLSLYGYTF; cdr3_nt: TGTGCCAGCAGCCTAGACAGGCTCTCCCTGTATGGCTACACCTTC
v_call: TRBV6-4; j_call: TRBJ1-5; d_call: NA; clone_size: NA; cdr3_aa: CATRGGTRSAQHF; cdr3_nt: TGTGCCACTCGGGGAGGGACACGCTCAGCCCAGCATTTT
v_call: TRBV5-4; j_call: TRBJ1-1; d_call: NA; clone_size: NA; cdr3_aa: CASSFWMGRDTEAFF; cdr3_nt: TGTGCCAGCAGCTTCTGGATGGGGCGAGACACTGAAGCTTTCTTT
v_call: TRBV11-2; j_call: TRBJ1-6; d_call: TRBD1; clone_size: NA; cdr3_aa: CASSLEWTGGSALHF; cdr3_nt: TGTGCCAGCAGTTTAGAGTGGACAGGCGGCTCGGCCCTCCACTTT
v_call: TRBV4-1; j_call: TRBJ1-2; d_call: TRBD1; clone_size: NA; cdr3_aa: CASSSRQGTNYGYTF; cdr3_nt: TGCGCCAGCAGCTCTCGACAGGGGACGAACTATGGCTACACCTTC
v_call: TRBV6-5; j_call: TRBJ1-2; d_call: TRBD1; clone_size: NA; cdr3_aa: CASSYETGGRRGYTF; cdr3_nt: TGTGCCAGCAGTTACGAGACAGGGGGCAGGCGTGGCTACACCTTC
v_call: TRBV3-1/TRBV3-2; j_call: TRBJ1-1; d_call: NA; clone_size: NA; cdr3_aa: CASSPAGYGTEAFF; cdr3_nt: TGTGCCAGCTCCCCCGCGGGATACGGGACTGAAGCTTTCTTT
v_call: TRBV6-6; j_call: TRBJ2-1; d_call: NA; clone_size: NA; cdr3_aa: CASSYATATYNEQFF; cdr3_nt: TGTGCCAGCAGTTACGCGACAGCCACCTACAATGAGCAGTTCTTC
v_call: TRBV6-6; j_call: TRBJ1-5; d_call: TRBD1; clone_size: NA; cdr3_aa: CASRPGTGRSNQPQHF; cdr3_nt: TGTGCCAGCAGGCCCGGGACAGGGAGAAGCAATCAGCCCCAGCATTTT
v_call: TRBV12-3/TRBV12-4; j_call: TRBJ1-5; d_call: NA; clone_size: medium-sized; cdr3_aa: CASREDEGQPQHF; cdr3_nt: TGTGCCAGCAGAGAGGATGAAGGTCAGCCCCAGCATTTT
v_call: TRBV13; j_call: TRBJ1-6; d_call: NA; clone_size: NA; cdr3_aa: CASSWGGSSYNSPLHF; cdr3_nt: TGTGCCAGCAGCTGGGGGGGGAGCTCCTATAATTCACCCCTCCACTTT
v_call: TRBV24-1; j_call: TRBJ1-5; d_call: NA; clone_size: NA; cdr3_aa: CATSDLPSGICRVRGLEVNQPQHF; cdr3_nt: TGTGCCACCAGTGATTTACCAAGCGGTATCTGTCGGGTTCGGGGGTTAGAGGTCAATCAGCCCCAGCATTTT
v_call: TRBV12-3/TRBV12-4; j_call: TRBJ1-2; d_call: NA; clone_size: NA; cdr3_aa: CASSLLNYGYTF; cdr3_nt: TGTGCCAGCAGCCTTTTGAACTATGGCTACACCTTC
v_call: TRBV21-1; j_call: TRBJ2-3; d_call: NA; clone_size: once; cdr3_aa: CASSRDGDRRLTSTDTQYF; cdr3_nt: TGTGCCAGCAGCAGGGACGGGGACAGGCGACTCACTAGCACAGATACGCAGTATTTT
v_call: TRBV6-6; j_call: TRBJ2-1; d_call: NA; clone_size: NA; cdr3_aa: CASTLGSEQFF; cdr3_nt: TGTGCCAGCACTCTGGGCAGTGAGCAGTTCTTC
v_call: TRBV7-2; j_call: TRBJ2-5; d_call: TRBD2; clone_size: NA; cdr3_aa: CASSLLSGGRETQYF; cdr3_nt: TGTGCCAGCAGCCTCCTGAGCGGGGGCAGGGAGACCCAGTACTTC
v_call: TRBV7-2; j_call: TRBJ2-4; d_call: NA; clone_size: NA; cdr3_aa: CASSLGLQNIQYF; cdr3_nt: TGTGCCAGCAGCTTAGGTCTTCAAAACATTCAGTACTTC
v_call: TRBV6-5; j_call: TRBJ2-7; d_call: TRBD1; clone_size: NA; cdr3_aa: CASSTGAKGSYEQYF; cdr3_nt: TGTGCCAGCAGTACAGGGGCCAAGGGCTCCTACGAGCAGTACTTC